Included here is one T cell receptor (beta chain) sequence, with context. Sequencing was performed with immunoSEQ multiplex PCR; in TCRdb, only in-frame clones are kept and a portion is missing. The top ten hold just under 25% of the sample, which has some 120,000 clones, around four fifths seen once. Germline CDR1 is MNHEY and CDR2 is SMNVEV (reference sequence). Trimming left V 3 bases short and J 0 bases short, with 12 bases between. This CDR3 has 15 residues. The source of the sample is a study of blood T cell repertoires in COVID-19. Study-wide background: Material from acute and convalescent COVID-19 was sourced from the United States, Italy and Spain.

This chain connects TRBV27 to TRBJ2-7, with D perhaps matching TRBD1 (5 bases). The specimen was peripheral blood. This TCR came from a human donor in a cohort sampled during active COVID-19. CDR3 nucleotide sequence: TGTGCCAGCAGTTTTCTGGACACTTACTCCTACGAGCAGTACTTC. Amino acids: CASSFLDTYSYEQYF.